The present T cell receptor beta chain was sequenced within a study of T cell responses to AZD1222 COVID-19 vaccine. Study-level points and caveats: Reportedly, nearly half of unique spike TCRs recognized epitopes outside B.1.351/B.1.1.7 mutations.

The CDR3 sequence is 12 residues long. Germline V gene sequence: CDR1 SEHNR, CDR2 FQNEAQ (reference sequence). In regard to this clone: As yet, its antigen is unknown. An end of the junction differs from the germline gene, which may be a read error.

Clones were read by immunoSEQ multiplex PCR, and TCRdb kept only the in-frame ones, dropping some. This table has 180,000 or so clones, around nine tenths appearing once. V usage is TRBV7-9 and J usage is TRBJ2-1, with D uncertain. The clonotype comes from an adult who received the AZD1222 COVID-19 vaccine. Material: peripheral blood, obtained 28 days after the second AZD1222 dose. CDR3 sequence reads: CASSPSGPLRVF. The CDR3 DNA sequence: TGTGCCAGCAGCCCTTCGGGTCCCCTTCGCGTCTTC. The variable domain in full, completed from reference TRBV7-9 and TRBJ2-1, reads DTGVSQNPRHKITKRGQNVTFRCDPISEHNRLYWYRQTLGQGPEFLTYFQNEAQLEKSRLLSDRFSAERPKGSFSTLEIQRTEQGDSAMYLCASSPSGPLRVFGPGTRLTVL.